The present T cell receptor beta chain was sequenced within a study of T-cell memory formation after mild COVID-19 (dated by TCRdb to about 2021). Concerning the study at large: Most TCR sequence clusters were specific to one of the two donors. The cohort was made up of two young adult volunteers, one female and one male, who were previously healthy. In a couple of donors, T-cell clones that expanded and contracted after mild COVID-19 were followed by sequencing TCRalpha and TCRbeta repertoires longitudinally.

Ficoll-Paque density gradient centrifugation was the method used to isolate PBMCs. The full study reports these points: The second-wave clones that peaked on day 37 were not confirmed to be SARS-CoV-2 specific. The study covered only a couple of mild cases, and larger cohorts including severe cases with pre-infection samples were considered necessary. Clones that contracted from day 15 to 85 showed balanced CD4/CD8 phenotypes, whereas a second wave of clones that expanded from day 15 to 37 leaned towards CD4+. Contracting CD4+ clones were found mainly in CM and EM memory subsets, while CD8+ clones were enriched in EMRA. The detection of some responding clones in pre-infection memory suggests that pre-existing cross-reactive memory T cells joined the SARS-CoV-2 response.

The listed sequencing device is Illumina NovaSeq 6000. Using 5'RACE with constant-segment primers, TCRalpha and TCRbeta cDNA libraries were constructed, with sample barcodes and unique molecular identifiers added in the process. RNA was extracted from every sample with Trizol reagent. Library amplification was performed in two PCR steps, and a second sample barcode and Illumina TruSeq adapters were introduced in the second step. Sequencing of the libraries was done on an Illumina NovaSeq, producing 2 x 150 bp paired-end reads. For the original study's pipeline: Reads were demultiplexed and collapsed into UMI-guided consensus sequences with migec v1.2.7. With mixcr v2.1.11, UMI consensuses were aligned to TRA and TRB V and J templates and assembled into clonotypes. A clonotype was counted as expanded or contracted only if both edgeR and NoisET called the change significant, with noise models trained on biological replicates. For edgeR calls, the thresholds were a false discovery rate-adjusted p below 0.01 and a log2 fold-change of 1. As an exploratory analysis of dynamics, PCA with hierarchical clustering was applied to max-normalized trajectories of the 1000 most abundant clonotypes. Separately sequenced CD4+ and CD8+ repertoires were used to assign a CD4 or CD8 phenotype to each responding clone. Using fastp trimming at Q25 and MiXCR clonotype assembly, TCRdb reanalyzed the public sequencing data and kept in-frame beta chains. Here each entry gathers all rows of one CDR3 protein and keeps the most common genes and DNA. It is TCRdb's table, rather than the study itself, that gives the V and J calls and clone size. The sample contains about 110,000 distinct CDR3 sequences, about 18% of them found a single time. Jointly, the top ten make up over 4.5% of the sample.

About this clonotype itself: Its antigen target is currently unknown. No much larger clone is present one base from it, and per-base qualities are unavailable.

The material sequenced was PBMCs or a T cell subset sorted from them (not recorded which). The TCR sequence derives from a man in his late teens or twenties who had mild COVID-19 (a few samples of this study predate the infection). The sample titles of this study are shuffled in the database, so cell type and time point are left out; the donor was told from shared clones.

CDR3 reads: CASSDGGAETQYF. The sequence in DNA is TGTGCCAGCAGCGACGGGGGGGCGGAGACCCAGTACTTC. The rearrangement joined TRBV2 to TRBJ2-5; 8 central bases correspond to TRBD2. V is cut back by 6 bases and J by 5 bases, with 5 bases in the junction unmatched. The CDR3 contains 13 residues, cysteine and phenylalanine counted. Left in the record is the CDR3 DNA by itself, 39 bases read in frame from the first base. CDR1 and CDR2 were assigned from the germline V gene as SNHLY and FYNNEI. Outside the CDR3, residues come from the reference TRBV2 and TRBJ2-5 proteins, so the full variable domain is: EPEVTQTPSHQVTQMGQEVILRCVPISNHLYFYWYRQILGQKVEFLVSFYNNEISEKSEIFDDQFSVERPDGSNFTLKIRSTKLEDSAMYFCASSDGGAETQYFGPGTRLLVL.